The 3 T cell receptor beta chains listed next were all sequenced from one sample in a study of shared clonotypes between healthy human individuals. Sequenced by immunoSEQ multiplex PCR; TCRdb stores in-frame clones only, minus some. In the table there are about 750,000 clones, more than 85% of which are singletons. Terminally differentiated effector memory CD45RA+ cells were excluded by CCR7 positive selection of CD45RO-negative cells. Sequences were obtained from naive CD8+ T cells sorted from blood. The receptors were gathered from a man aged 30 to 39 in good health.

The V call is TRBV9, the J call TRBJ2-2, with 8 positions matching TRBD2. The CDR3 length is 16 residues. Germline lookup yields CDR1 SGDLS and CDR2 YYNGEE. V lost 0 bases to trimming and J lost 2 bases; unmatched junction nucleotides: 3. The CDR3 protein is CASSVEAGVNTGELFF. CDR3 coding DNA: TGTGCCAGCAGCGTAGAAGCGGGAGTTAACACCGGGGAGCTGTTTTTT.

V usage is TRBV7-2 and J usage is TRBJ2-7; D is unclear. V lost 1 base, J lost 0 bases, and 10 bases lay in between. The CDR3 length is 15 residues. Germline V gives CDR1 SGHTA, CDR2 FQGNSA. The CDR3 DNA sequence: TGTGCCAGCAGCTTAGGCACAACCGTCTCCTACGAGCAGTACTTC. Translation: CASSLGTTVSYEQYF.

The CDR3 is CASSLASDTQYF. CDR3 nucleotides: TGTGCCAGCAGCTTGGCCTCAGATACGCAGTATTTT. The rearrangement uses TRBV5-6 and TRBJ2-3; D is unclear. Germline values: CDR1 SGHDT, CDR2 YYEEEE. There are 12 residues in the CDR3. V lost 0 bases and J lost 4, with 3 bases in between. Full variable domain (outside the CDR3, taken from reference TRBV5-6 and TRBJ2-3): DAGVTQSPTHLIKTRGQQVTLRCSPKSGHDTVSWYQQALGQGPQFIFQYYEEEERQRGNFPDRFSGHQFPNYSSELNVNALLLGDSALYLCASSLASDTQYFGPGTRLTVL.